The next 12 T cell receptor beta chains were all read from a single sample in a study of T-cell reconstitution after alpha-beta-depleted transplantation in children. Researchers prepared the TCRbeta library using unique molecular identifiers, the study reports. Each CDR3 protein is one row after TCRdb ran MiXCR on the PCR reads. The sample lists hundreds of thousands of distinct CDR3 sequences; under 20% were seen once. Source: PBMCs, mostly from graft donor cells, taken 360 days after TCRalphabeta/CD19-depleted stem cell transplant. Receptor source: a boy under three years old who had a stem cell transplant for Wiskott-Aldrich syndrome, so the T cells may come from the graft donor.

For the CDR3, the DNA is TGTGCCAGCAGTCCCCGGGGGGGGCGAAGTCAGCCCCAGCATTTT. Translated, it gives CASSPRGGRSQPQHF. V and J are TRBV12-3 or TRBV12-4 and TRBJ1-5; TRBD1 is a possible D gene (6 bases). Between the trimmed V and J ends, which lost 5 bases and 6 bases, there was a span of 17 bases. The CDR3 is made up of 15 amino acids.

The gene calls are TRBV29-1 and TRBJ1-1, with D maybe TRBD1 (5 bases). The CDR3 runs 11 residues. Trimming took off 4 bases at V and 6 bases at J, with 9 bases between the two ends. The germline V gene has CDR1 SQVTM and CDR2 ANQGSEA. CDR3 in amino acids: CSVGGGSEAFF. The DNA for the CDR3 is TGCAGCGTTGGGGGGGGTTCTGAAGCTTTCTTT.

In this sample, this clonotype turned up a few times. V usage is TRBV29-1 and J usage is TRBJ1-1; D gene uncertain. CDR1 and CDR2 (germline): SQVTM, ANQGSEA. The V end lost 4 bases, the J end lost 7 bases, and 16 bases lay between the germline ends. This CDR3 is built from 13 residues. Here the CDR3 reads CSVGNGVNDEAFF. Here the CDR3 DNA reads TGCAGCGTTGGGAATGGGGTGAACGATGAAGCTTTCTTT.

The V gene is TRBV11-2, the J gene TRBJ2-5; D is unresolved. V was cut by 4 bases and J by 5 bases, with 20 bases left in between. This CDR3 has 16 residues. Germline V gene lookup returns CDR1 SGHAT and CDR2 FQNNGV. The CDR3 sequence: CASSSHDWAGIETQYF. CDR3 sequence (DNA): TGTGCCAGCAGCTCACATGACTGGGCAGGTATCGAGACCCAGTACTTC.

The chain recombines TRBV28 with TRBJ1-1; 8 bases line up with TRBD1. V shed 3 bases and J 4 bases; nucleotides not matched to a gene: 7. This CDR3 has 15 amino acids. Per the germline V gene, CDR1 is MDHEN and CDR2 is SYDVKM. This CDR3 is CASSFPDRAVTEAFF. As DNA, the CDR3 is TGTGCCAGCAGTTTCCCGGACAGGGCGGTCACTGAAGCTTTCTTT.

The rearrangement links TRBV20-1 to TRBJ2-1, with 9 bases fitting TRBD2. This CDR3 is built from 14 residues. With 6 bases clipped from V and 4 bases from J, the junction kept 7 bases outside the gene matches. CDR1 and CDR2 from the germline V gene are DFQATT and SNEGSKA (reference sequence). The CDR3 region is CSAPGTSTYNEQFF. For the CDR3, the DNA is TGCAGTGCCCCCGGGACTAGCACTTACAATGAGCAGTTCTTC.

The chain's CDR3 is CASSLGQKGYEQYF. As DNA, the CDR3 is TGTGCCAGCAGCTTAGGACAGAAGGGCTACGAGCAGTACTTC. The V and J genes are TRBV7-2 and TRBJ2-7, with a weak D call TRBD1 (5 bases). The CDR3 covers 14 residues. Germline lookup yields CDR1 SGHTA and CDR2 FQGNSA. The V gene lost 1 base and the J gene lost 3 bases, with 10 bases spanning the gap.

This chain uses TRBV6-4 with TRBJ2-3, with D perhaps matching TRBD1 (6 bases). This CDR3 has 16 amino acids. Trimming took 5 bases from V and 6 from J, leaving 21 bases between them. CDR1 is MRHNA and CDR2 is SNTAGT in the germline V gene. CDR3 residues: CASSPDSRPEGDTQYF. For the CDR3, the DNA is TGTGCCAGCAGTCCGGACAGCCGACCTGAGGGGGATACGCAGTATTTT.

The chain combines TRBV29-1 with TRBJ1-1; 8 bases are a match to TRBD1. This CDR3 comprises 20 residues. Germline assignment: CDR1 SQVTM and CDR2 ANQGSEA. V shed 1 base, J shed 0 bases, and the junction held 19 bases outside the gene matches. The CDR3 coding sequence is TGCAGCGTTGAAGGGCGGACAGGGACCCACTCTGGGTCGATGAACACTGAAGCTTTCTTT. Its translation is CSVEGRTGTHSGSMNTEAFF.

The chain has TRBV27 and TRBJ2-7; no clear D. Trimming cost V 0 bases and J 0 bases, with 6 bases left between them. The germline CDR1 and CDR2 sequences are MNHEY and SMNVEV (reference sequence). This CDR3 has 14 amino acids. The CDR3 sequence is CASSLSGLSYEQYF. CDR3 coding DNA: TGTGCCAGCAGTTTATCCGGTCTCTCCTACGAGCAGTACTTC.

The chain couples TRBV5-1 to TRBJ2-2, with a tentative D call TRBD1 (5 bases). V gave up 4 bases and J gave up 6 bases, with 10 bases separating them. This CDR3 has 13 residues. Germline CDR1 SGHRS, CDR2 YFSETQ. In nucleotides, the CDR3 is TGCGCCAGCAGCGCTCCAGGGCCCGGGGAGCTGTTTTTT. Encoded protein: CASSAPGPGELFF. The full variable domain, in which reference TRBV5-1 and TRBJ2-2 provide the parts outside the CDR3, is KAGVTQTPRYLIKTRGQQVTLSCSPISGHRSVSWYQQTPGQGLQFLFEYFSETQRNKGNFPGRFSGRQFSNSRSEMNVSTLELGDSALYLCASSAPGPGELFFGEGSRLTVL.

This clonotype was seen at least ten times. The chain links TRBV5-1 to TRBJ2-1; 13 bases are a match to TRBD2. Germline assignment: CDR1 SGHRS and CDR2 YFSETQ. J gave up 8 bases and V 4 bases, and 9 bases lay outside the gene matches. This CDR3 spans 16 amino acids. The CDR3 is CASSTRLAGGMDEQFF. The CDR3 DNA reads TGCGCCAGCAGCACCCGACTAGCGGGGGGCATGGATGAGCAGTTCTTC.